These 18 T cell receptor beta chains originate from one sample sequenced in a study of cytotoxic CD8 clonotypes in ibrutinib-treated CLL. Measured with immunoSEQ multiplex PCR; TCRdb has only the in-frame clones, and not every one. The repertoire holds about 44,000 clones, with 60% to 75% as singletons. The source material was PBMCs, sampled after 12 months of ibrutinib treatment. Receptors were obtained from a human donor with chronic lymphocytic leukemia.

The CDR3 coding sequence is TGTGCCAGCAGTTCGCTGGGGCGCCGGGAGGGGTATAGCAATCAGCCCCAGCATTTT. This sequence encodes CASSSLGRREGYSNQPQHF. V and J are TRBV28 and TRBJ1-5; D might be TRBD1 (5 bases). This CDR3 has 19 residues. V was trimmed by 4 bases and J by 0 bases, leaving 22 bases between them. CDR1 and CDR2 (germline): MDHEN, SYDVKM.

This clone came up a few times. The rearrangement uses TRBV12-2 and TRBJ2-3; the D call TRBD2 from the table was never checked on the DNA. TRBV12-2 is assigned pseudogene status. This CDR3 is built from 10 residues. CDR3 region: CASRPMRKYF. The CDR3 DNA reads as TGTGCAAGTCGCCCTATGCGCAAGTATTTT.

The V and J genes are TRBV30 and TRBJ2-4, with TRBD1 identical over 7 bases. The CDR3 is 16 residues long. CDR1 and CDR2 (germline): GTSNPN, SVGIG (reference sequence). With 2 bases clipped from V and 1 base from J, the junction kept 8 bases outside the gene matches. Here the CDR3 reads CAWSQQGPGAKNIQYF. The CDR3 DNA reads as TGTGCCTGGAGTCAACAGGGGCCGGGGGCCAAAAACATTCAGTACTTC.

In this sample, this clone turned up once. This CDR3 is CASSLVGLTPYNEQFF. The CDR3 bases are TGTGCCAGCAGCTTAGTGGGACTAACCCCATACAATGAGCAGTTCTTC. This chain connects TRBV7-9 to TRBJ2-1, with 7 bases fitting TRBD2. V trimming: 1 base; J trimming: 4 bases; junction bases outside the gene matches: 7. The CDR3 extends over 16 amino acids. Germline V gives CDR1 SEHNR, CDR2 FQNEAQ (reference sequence).

The DNA of the CDR3 is TGTGCCAGCAGAGGGACTAGCGGGAGCTACGAGCAGTACTTC. It codes for CASRGTSGSYEQYF. The V gene is TRBV6-5, the J gene TRBJ2-7; TRBD2 aligns across 14 bases. V gave up 6 bases and J gave up 3 bases; unmatched junction bases: 1. This CDR3 contains 14 residues. Germline loops: CDR1 MNHEY, CDR2 SVGAGI.

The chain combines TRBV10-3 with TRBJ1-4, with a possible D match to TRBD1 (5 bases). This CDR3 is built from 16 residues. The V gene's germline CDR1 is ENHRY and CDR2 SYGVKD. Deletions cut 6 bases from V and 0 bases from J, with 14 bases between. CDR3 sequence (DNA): TGTGCCATCAGCGCCGGGGCTCTTACAACTAATGAAAAACTGTTTTTT. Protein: CAISAGALTTNEKLFF.

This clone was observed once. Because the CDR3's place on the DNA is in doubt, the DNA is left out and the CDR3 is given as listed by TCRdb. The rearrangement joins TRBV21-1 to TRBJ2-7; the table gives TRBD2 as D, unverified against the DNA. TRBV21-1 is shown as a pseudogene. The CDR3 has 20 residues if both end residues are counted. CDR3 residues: CASSKYWGAVLRAVSGEQYF.

The CDR3 sequence: CAISVTTSGSYEQYF. CDR3 coding DNA: TGTGCCATCAGTGTGACGACTAGCGGGAGCTACGAGCAGTACTTC. This sequence joins TRBV10-3 and TRBJ2-7, with TRBD2 identical over 12 bases. This CDR3 has 15 residues. The junction had 4 bases not matched to a gene; V was cut back by 4 bases and J by 3 bases. The germline gives CDR1 ENHRY, CDR2 SYGVKD.

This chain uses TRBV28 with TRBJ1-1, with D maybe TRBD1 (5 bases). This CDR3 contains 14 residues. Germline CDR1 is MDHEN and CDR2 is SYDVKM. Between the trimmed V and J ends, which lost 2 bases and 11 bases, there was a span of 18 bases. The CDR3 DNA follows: TGTGCCAGCAGTTTAGGGGGGACTGTCGTGACGGCTTTCTTT. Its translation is CASSLGGTVVTAFF.

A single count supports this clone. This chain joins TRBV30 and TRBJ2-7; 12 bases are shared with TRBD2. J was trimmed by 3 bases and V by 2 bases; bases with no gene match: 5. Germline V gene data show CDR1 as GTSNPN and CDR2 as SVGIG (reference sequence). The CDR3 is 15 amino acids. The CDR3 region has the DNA TGTGCCTGGAGTAAGACTAGCGGGGGTTTCTACGAGCAGTACTTC. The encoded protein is CAWSKTSGGFYEQYF.

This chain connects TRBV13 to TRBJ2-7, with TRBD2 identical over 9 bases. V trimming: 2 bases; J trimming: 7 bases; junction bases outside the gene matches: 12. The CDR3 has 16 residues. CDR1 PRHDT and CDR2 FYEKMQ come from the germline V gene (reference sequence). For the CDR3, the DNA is TGTGCCAGCAGCTTATTGGCCCTAGCGGGAAGTCGGGAGCAGTACTTC. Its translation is CASSLLALAGSREQYF. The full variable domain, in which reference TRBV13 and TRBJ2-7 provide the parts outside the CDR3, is AAGVIQSPRHLIKEKRETATLKCYPIPRHDTVYWYQQGPGQDPQFLISFYEKMQSDKGSIPDRFSAQQFSDYHSELNMSSLELGDSALYFCASSLLALAGSREQYFGPGTRLTVT.

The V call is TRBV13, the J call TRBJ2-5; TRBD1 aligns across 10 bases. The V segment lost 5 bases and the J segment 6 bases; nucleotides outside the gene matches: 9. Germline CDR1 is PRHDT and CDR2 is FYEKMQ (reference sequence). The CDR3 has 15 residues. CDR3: CASSQTRDRGQTQYF. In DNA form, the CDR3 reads TGTGCCAGCAGCCAAACCCGGGACAGGGGACAGACCCAGTACTTC.

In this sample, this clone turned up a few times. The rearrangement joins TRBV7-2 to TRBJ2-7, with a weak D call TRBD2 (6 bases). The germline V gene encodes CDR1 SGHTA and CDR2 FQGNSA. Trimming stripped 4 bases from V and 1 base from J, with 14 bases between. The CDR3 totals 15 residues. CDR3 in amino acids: CASSSSRESSYEQYF. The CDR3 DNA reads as TGTGCCAGCAGCTCGAGTCGGGAGAGTTCCTACGAGCAGTACTTC. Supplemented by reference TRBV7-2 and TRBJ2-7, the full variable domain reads GAGVSQSPSNKVTEKGKDVELRCDPISGHTALYWYRQSLGQGLEFLIYFQGNSAPDKSGLPSDRFSAERTGGSVSTLTIQRTQQEDSAVYLCASSSSRESSYEQYFGPGTRLTVT.

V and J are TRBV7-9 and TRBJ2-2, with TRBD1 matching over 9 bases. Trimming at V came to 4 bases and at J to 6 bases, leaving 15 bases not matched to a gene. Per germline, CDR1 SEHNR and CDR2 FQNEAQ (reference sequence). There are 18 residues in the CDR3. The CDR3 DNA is TGTGCCAGCAGCTACCCAAGCCCCGGGACAGGGCTCTCCGGGGAGCTGTTTTTT. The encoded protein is CASSYPSPGTGLSGELFF.

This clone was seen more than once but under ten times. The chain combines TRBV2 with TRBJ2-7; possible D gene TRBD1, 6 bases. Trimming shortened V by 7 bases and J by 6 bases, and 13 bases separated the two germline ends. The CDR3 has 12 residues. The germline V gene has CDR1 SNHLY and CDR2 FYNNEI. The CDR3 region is CASTTGLSEQYF. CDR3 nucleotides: TGTGCCAGCACGACAGGCCTAAGCGAGCAGTACTTC.

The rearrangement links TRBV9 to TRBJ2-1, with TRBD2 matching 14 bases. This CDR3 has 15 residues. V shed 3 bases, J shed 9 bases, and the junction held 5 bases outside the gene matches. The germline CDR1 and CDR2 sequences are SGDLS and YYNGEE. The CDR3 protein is CASSATSGRASEQFF. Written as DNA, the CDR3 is TGTGCCAGCAGCGCGACTAGCGGGAGGGCCTCTGAGCAGTTCTTC.

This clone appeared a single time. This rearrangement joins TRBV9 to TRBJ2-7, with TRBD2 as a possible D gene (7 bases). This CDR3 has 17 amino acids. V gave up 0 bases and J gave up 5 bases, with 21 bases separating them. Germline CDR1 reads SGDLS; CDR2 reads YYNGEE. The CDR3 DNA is TGTGCCAGCAGCGTAGAAGGTGCGGGGGCGCAAACTCACGAGCAGTACTTC. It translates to CASSVEGAGAQTHEQYF.

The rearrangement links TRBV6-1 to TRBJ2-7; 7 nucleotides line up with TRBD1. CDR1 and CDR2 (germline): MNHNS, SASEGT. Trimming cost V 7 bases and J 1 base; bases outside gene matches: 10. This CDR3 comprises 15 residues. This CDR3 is CASTPGETGSYEQYF. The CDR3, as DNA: TGTGCCAGCACCCCTGGGGAGACAGGGTCCTACGAGCAGTACTTC.